The rows below give T cell receptor beta chains drawn from one sample of a study of T cells in localized non-small cell lung cancer. Libraries were prepared by immunoSEQ multiplex PCR; TCRdb keeps only in-frame clonotypes and omits some of them. The sample includes around 69,000 clones, around 90% of them seen just once. The material was peripheral blood, obtained before any cancer treatment. All receptors come from a woman between 35 and 75 years old with stage I lung adenocarcinoma. CDR3s include the opening cysteine and the closing phenylalanine or tryptophan. Each record gives: clone size, J gene, V gene, CDR3 length, D gene, CDR3 DNA, CDR3 protein. D genes are given only for firm matches. The size field is filled for only some rows; it gives once, few, many or a size class.

once TRBJ2-7 TRBV6-1 14 TRBD1 TGTGCCACCACCCCCAGGGGGTTGAACTACGAGCAGTACTTC CATTPRGLNYEQYF
once TRBJ1-3 TRBV5-1 16 - TGCGCCAGCAGCTTGGCCGGGGAAGAGGCTGGAAACACCATATATTTT CASSLAGEEAGNTIYF
- TRBJ2-7 TRBV7-9 13 - TGTGCCAGCAGCGCGAGGACTACTCGCGAGCAGTACTTC CASSARTTREQYF
- TRBJ1-2 TRBV28 14 - TGTGCCAGCAGCCGCTCCACAGGGAACTATGGCTACACCTTC CASSRSTGNYGYTF
- TRBJ1-6 TRBV13 16 TRBD1 TGTGCCAGCAGCCGCCCCGGGACAGGGGACAATTCACCCCTCCACTTT CASSRPGTGDNSPLHF
- TRBJ2-2 TRBV27 15 TRBD1 TGTGCCAGCAGTTGGACAGGGGGCTACACCGGGGAGCTGTTTTTT CASSWTGGYTGELFF
- TRBJ2-7 TRBV13 12 - TGTGCCAGCAGCACATACTCCTACGAGCAGTACTTC CASSTYSYEQYF
- TRBJ2-1 TRBV4-1 16 - TGCGCCAGCAGCCAAGTTAATATGCTAAAATTTGATGAGCAGTTCTTC CASSQVNMLKFDEQFF
- TRBJ2-2 TRBV19 15 TRBD1 TGTGCCAGCGAAACCGGGACAGAGAACACCGGGGAGCTGTTTTTT CASETGTENTGELFF
- TRBJ1-4 TRBV19 14 - TGTGCCAGTAGTATCGGGACAACTAATGAAAAACTGTTTTTT CASSIGTTNEKLFF
- TRBJ2-5 TRBV5-8 16 - TGTGCCAGCAGCTTGGCGGGGAGGGGGCAGGGAGAGACCCAGTACTTC CASSLAGRGQGETQYF
- TRBJ1-1 TRBV19 16 TRBD1 TGTGCCAGTAGCACCTCGCCAAACAGGGGGCGGACTGAAGCTTTCTTT CASSTSPNRGRTEAFF
- TRBJ1-1 TRBV5-1 14 TRBD1 TGCGCCAGCAGTCCCGACAGGGACTACTCAGAAGCTTTCTTT CASSPDRDYSEAFF
- TRBJ2-3 TRBV5-1 14 - TGCGCCAGCAGCGAGAAGGTACGGGGAGATACGCAGTATTTT CASSEKVRGDTQYF
- TRBJ2-1 TRBV7-8 11 - TGTGCCAGCAGCCCAGAGGGTGAGCAGTTCTTC CASSPEGEQFF
- TRBJ1-1 TRBV19 13 TRBD1 TGTGCCAGTAGTAAACGCGGACAGGGAGAGACTTTCTTT CASSKRGQGETFF
- TRBJ2-3 TRBV7-8 18 TRBD2 TGTGCCAGCAGCTTTACCCGGGGGACTAGCGGATCCACAGATACGCAGTATTTT CASSFTRGTSGSTDTQYF
- TRBJ1-6 TRBV9 15 - TGTGCCAGCAGCACAGTGGGGGTCTATAATTCACCCCTCCACTTT CASSTVGVYNSPLHF
- TRBJ1-4 TRBV29-1 13 TRBD1 TGCAGCGTTAATGCAGGGGGCTTGGAAAAACTGTTTTTT CSVNAGGLEKLFF
- TRBJ1-4 TRBV7-9 13 - TGTGCCAGCACCGGGGCGTGGGGTGAAAAACTGTTTTTT CASTGAWGEKLFF
- TRBJ1-5 TRBV6-1 15 - TGTGCCAGCAGTGAAGGACAGGTTAGCAATCAGCCCCAGCATTTT CASSEGQVSNQPQHF
- TRBJ2-1 TRBV2 14 TRBD2 TGTGCCAGCAACGGTGGGAGGGCCAACAATGAGCAGTTCTTC CASNGGRANNEQFF
- TRBJ1-2 TRBV6-5 15 TRBD1 TGTGCCAGCAGGCCTCGGGACAGGGCGAGCTATGGCTACACCTTC CASRPRDRASYGYTF
- TRBJ2-1 TRBV28 13 - TGTGCCAGCATAAGGGCGGCCTACAATGAGCAGTTCTTC CASIRAAYNEQFF
- TRBJ2-2 TRBV5-4 18 TRBD2 TGTGCCAGCAGCTTGGCTCGACTAGCGGGAGGAGAGACCGGGGAGCTGTTTTTT CASSLARLAGGETGELFF
- TRBJ2-7 TRBV5-1 14 TRBD1 TGCGCCAGCAGCCCCCGGACAGGGGACAACGAGCAGTACTTC CASSPRTGDNEQYF
- TRBJ2-2 TRBV5-4 16 - TGTGCCAGCAGCTCTATGGACAGAACGAACACCGGGGAGCTGTTTTTT CASSSMDRTNTGELFF
- TRBJ2-5 TRBV28 14 - TGTGCCAGCAGTTGGACAGACCATCAAGAGACCCAGTACTTC CASSWTDHQETQYF
- TRBJ2-7 TRBV6-4 12 TRBD2 TGTGCCAGGGCGGGGGGCGACTACGAGCAGTACTTC CARAGGDYEQYF
- TRBJ2-2 TRBV7-3 16 - TGTGCCAGCAGTCCCTCTGGTGGGGGAGGCAACGGGGAGCTGTTTTTT CASSPSGGGGNGELFF
- TRBJ2-5 TRBV15 15 TRBD1 TGTGCCACCAGCGGGGCGAGGGGGCTTCGAGAGACCCAGTACTTC CATSGARGLRETQYF
few TRBJ2-5 TRBV19 13 - TGTGCCAGTACCCTCGGGGCGGAAGAGACCCAGTACTTC CASTLGAEETQYF
- TRBJ2-3 TRBV9 16 TRBD2 TGTGCCAGCAGCCCCATAGAGCGGGGGGGCCCAGATACGCAGTATTTT CASSPIERGGPDTQYF
- TRBJ1-1 TRBV10-2 12 - TGCGCCAGCAGGGGGACCAACACTGAAGCTTTCTTT CASRGTNTEAFF
- TRBJ2-1 TRBV5-4 14 - TGTGCCAGCAGCTGGTCTGGGGGACCAGGTGAGCAGTTCTTC CASSWSGGPGEQFF
- TRBJ1-4 TRBV7-2 15 - TGTGCCAGCAGCGCCCGAGGGGGGCCCGAGGAAAAACTGTTTTTT CASSARGGPEEKLFF
- TRBJ2-2 TRBV4-3 18 TRBD1 TGCGCCAGCAGCCTCCTTCCCGGGACAGGGTTTTTGGCCGGGGAGCTGTTTTTT CASSLLPGTGFLAGELFF
- TRBJ2-7 TRBV5-8 11 TRBD1 TGTGCCAGCAGCAGACAGGGCGAGCAGTACTTC CASSRQGEQYF
- TRBJ2-3 TRBV6-5 15 TRBD1 TGTGCCAGCAGACCCACAGGGGGACCCACAGATACGCAGTATTTT CASRPTGGPTDTQYF
- TRBJ2-1 TRBV19 15 - TGTGCCAGTAGATCGCGGGATTCCTCCTACAATGAGCAGTTCTTC CASRSRDSSYNEQFF
- TRBJ1-1 TRBV6-5 15 - TGTGCCAGCAGTTACTTGGGCGTACGGAACACTGAAGCTTTCTTT CASSYLGVRNTEAFF
- TRBJ2-5 TRBV2 17 - TGTGCCAGCAGTGGTCGGCCACAAGGTGACGACCGAGAGACCCAGTACTTC CASSGRPQGDDRETQYF
- TRBJ1-2 TRBV5-4 14 TRBD1 TGTGCCAGCAGCCCCCAACGGACAGGGGATGGCTACACCTTC CASSPQRTGDGYTF
- TRBJ1-1 TRBV6-6 14 - TGTGCCAGCAGTGACAGACAGATAAACACTGAAGCTTTCTTT CASSDRQINTEAFF
- TRBJ2-5 TRBV7-2 15 TRBD1 TGTGCCAGCAGCTTGGGACAGGGCATTGCGGAGACCCAGTACTTC CASSLGQGIAETQYF
- TRBJ1-5 TRBV10-1 16 - TGCGCCAGCAGGGGGGGTTTCCCTTATAGCAATCAGCCCCAGCATTTT CASRGGFPYSNQPQHF
- TRBJ1-2 TRBV25-1 15 - TGTGCCAGCAGTGAGGTCGCAGGGGATAACTATGGCTACACCTTC CASSEVAGDNYGYTF
- TRBJ2-2 TRBV7-2 16 TRBD2 TGTGCCAGCAGCTCCGCTGGCGGGAGGGTTCTCGGGGAGCTGTTTTTT CASSSAGGRVLGELFF
- TRBJ2-1 TRBV9 14 - TGTGCCAGCAGCGTAGACAGCCTTTACAATGAGCAGTTCTTC CASSVDSLYNEQFF
- TRBJ2-2 TRBV28 16 - TGTGCCAGCACCCCAGGTGGGGGGGCGCGCACCGGGGAGCTGTTTTTT CASTPGGGARTGELFF
- TRBJ1-1 TRBV6-1 15 - TGTGCCAGCAGCCAGGGGTATTCGATGGTCACTGAAGCTTTCTTT CASSQGYSMVTEAFF
once TRBJ1-2 TRBV27 13 - TGTGCCAGCGGGAGGTCTCCTAACTATGGCTACACCTTC CASGRSPNYGYTF
once TRBJ1-5 TRBV6-5 14 TRBD1 TGTGCCAGCAGTGTCGGACAGGGAGAACAGCCCCAGCATTTT CASSVGQGEQPQHF
once TRBJ2-7 TRBV18 15 - TGTGCCAGCTCACCCCCGAGCGTCGAGCCCTACGAGCAGTACTTC CASSPPSVEPYEQYF
- TRBJ2-3 TRBV9 14 TRBD2 TGTGCCAGCAGCGTAGCCACGGGGGGGCTGGGGCAGTATTTT CASSVATGGLGQYF
- TRBJ2-3 TRBV7-6 14 - TGTGCCAGCAGCTTATTAAATTCGCAAGATACGCAGTATTTT CASSLLNSQDTQYF
- TRBJ2-7 TRBV6-6 15 - TGTGCCAGCAGCCCACAGGGTGCTAGCTCCTACGAGCAGTACTTC CASSPQGASSYEQYF
- TRBJ2-1 TRBV6-1 12 - TGTGCCAGCAGTGAGAGAGACAATGAGCAGTTCTTC CASSERDNEQFF
- TRBJ2-7 TRBV7-9 14 TRBD1 TGTGCCAGCAGCTTGAGACAGGGACAATACGAGCAGTACTTC CASSLRQGQYEQYF